This TCR beta chain appears in the sequencing data of a study of T cells in Graves' hyperthyroidism and ophthalmopathy. The TCR beta CDR3 regions underwent amplification using RNA transcripts as the source. The HTBI primer set drove a first-round RT-PCR of the TCR CDR3. MiXCR, run by TCRdb on the multiplex PCR reads, gives a single entry per CDR3 protein. The data contain under 750,000 distinct CDR3 sequences, roughly a sixth of them singletons. Study results and limitations: Before onset, by a median of about six months, the model predicted ophthalmopathy. Among clonotypes expanded in thyroid above 0.001, most were also found in blood.

This clonotype was picked up a small number of times. Its target is not known. The patients, who ranged from 18 to 65 in age, presented with newly diagnosed hyperthyroidism lasting under 2 months. Clinical symptoms, serum thyroxine and TRAb, thyroid ultrasound and orbital computed tomography together formed the diagnostic basis. Source material: blood. This clonotype was obtained from a woman in her 50s with Graves' hyperthyroidism that later progressed to Graves' ophthalmopathy.

The CDR3 here is CASSLVGVGGQPQHF. The CDR3 DNA sequence: TGTGCCAGCAGCTTAGTTGGGGTTGGGGGGCAGCCCCAGCATTTT. The V gene is TRBV7-8, the J gene TRBJ1-5; maybe TRBD1 (5 bases). CDR1 and CDR2 (germline): SGHVS, FQNEAQ. The V and J ends lost 1 base and 7 bases respectively, with 14 bases between them. This CDR3 region has 15 residues.